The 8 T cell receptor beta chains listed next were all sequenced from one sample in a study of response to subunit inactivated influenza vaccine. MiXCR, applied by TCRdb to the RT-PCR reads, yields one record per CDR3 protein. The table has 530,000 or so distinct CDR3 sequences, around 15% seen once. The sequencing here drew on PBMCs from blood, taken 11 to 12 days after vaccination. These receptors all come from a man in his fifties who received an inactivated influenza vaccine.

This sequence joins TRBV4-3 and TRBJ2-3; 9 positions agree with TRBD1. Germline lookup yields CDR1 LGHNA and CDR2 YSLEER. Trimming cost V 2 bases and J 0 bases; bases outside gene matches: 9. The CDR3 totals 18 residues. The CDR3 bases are TGCGCCAGCAGCCAATCTCTACCGGGACAGGGAAGCACAGATACGCAGTATTTT. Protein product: CASSQSLPGQGSTDTQYF.

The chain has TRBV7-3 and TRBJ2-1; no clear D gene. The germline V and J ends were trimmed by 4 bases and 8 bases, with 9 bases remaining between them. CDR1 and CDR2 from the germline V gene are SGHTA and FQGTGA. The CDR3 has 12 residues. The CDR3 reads CASSSDLDEQFF. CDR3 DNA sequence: TGTGCCAGCAGCTCAGACCTGGATGAGCAGTTCTTC. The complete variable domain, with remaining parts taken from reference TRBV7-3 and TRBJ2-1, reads GAGVSQTPSNKVTEKGKYVELRCDPISGHTALYWYRQSLGQGPEFLIYFQGTGAADDSGLPNDRFFAVRPEGSVSTLKIQRTERGDSAVYLCASSSDLDEQFFGPGTRLTVL.

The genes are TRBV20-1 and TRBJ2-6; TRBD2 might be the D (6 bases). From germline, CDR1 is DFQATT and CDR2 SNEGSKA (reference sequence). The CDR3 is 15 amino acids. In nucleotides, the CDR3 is TGCAGCGCGACCTCTGGGGGGTCTGGGGCCAACGTCCTGACTTTC. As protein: CSATSGGSGANVLTF.

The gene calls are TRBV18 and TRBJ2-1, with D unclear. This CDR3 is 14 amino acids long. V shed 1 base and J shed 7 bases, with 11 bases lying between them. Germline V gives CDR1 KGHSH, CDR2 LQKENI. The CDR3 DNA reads TGTGCCAGCTCACCACTTTCATATGGTAATGAGCAGTTCTTC. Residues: CASSPLSYGNEQFF. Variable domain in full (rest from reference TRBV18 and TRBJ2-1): NAGVMQNPRHLVRRRGQEARLRCSPMKGHSHVYWYRQLPEEGLKFMVYLQKENIIDESGMPKERFSAEFPKEGPSILRIQQVVRGDSAAYFCASSPLSYGNEQFFGPGTRLTVL.

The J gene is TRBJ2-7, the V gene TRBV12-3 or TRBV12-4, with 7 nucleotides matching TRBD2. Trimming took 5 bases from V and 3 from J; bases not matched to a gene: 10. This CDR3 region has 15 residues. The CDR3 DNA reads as TGTGCCAGCAGTCGGGGAGGGGACGGTCTCTACGAGCAGTACTTC. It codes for CASSRGGDGLYEQYF.

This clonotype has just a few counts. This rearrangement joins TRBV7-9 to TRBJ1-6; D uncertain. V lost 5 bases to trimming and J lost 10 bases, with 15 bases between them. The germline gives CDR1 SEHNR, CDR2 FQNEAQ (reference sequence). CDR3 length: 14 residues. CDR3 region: CASSRALQGSPLHF. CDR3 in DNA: TGTGCCAGCAGCCGGGCCCTTCAAGGATCACCCCTCCACTTT.

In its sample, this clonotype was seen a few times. The CDR3 protein is CASSWQGEVNTEAFF. The CDR3 bases are TGTGCCAGCAGCTGGCAGGGGGAAGTGAACACTGAAGCTTTCTTT. J is TRBJ1-1 and V is TRBV5-5; 7 bases match TRBD1. In germline, CDR1 is SGHKS, CDR2 YYEKEE (reference sequence). With 3 bases clipped from V and 0 bases from J, the junction kept 5 bases outside the gene matches. CDR3 length: 15 amino acids.

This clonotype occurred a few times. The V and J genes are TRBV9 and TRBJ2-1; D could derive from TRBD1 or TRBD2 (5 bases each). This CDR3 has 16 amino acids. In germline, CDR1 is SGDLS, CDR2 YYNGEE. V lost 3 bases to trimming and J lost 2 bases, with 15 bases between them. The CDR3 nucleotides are TGTGCCAGCAGCGCTGGGGGACGGGCAGCCTACAATGAGCAGTTCTTC. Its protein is CASSAGGRAAYNEQFF.